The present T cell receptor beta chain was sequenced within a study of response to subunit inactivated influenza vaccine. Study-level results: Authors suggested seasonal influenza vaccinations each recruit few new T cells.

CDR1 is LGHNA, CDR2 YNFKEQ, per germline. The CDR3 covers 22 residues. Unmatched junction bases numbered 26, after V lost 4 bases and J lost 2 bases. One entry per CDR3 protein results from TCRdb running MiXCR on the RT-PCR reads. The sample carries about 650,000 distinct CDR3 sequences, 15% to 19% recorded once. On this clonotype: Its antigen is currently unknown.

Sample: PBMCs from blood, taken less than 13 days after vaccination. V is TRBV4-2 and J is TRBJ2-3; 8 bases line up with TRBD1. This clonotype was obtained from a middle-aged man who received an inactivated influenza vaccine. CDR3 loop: CASSLNLIPGTGSRAFTDTQYF. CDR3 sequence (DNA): TGTGCCAGCAGCCTGAACCTTATTCCCGGGACAGGCAGCAGAGCTTTCACAGATACGCAGTATTTT.